This T cell receptor beta chain was identified during a study of shared clonotypes between healthy human individuals. Germline V gives CDR1 SGHAT, CDR2 FQNNGV. J was trimmed by 2 bases and V by 4 bases; bases with no gene match: 10. The CDR3 loop spans 16 amino acids. CD8 cells classed as naive were CD45RO-negative and positively selected for CCR7, excluding terminally differentiated effector memory CD45RA+ cells. Broader study findings: Larger estimated richness was generally recorded for naive subsets relative to memory subsets. The naive CD4 repertoires of a few donors were compared, and roughly 5.1% of clonotypes were shared. Lower generation probabilities were found for non-shared clonotypes than for those shared by all four donors.

Concerning this clone: Its antigen is as yet unknown.

Per sorted-subset replicate PCR, input was approximately 180 ng DNA, representing around 29,000 T cell genomes. TCRdb keeps only in-frame clones here, not all; method: immunoSEQ multiplex PCR. The sample consists of some 2,100,000 clones, approximately 94% of them appearing once. This chain joins TRBV11-2 and TRBJ2-7; 8 bases align to TRBD2. This sequence was found in a man between 18 and 35 years old in good health. Some clones in this sample may be carry-over from other donors' samples. The sequencing sample was made of naive CD8+ T cells from PBMCs. CDR3 coding DNA: TGTGCCAGCAGCTCTTATCGTCGGGGGGGGACCTACGAGCAGTACTTC. Translation gives CASSSYRRGGTYEQYF.